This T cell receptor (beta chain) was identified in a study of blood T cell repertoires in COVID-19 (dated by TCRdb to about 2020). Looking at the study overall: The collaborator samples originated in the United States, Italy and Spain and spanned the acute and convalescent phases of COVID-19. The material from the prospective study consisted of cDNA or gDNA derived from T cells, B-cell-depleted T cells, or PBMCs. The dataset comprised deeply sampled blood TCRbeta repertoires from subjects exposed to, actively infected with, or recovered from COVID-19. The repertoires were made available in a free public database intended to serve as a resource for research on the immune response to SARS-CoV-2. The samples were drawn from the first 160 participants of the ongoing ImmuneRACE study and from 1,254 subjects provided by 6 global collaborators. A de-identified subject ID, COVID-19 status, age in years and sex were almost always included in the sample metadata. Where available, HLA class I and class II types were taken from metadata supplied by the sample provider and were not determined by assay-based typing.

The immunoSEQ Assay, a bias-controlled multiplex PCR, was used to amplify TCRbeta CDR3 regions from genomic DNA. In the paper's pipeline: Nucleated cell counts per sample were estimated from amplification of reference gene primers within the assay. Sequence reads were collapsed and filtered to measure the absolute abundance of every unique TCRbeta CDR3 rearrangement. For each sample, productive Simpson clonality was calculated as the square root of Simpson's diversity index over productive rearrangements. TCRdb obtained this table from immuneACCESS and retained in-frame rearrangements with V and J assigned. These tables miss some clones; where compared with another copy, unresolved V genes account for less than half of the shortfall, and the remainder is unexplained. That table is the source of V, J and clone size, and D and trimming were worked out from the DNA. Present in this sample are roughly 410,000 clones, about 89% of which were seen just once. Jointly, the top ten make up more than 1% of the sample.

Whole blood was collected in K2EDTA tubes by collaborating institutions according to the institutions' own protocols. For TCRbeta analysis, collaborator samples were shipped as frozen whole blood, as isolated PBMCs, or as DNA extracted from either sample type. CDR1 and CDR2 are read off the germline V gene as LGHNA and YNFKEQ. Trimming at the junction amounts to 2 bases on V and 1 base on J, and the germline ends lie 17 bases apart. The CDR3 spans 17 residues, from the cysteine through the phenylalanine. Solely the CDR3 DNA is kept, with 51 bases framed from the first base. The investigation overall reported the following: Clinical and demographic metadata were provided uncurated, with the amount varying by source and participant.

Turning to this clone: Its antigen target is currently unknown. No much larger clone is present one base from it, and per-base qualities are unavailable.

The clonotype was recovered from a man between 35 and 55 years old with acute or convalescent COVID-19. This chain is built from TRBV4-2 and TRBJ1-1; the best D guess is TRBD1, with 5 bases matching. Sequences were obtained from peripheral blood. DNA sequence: TGTGCCAGCAGCCAATATTCCGCCAGGGACTCGAACACTGAAGCTTTCTTT. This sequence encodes CASSQYSARDSNTEAFF.